The clone carrying this T cell receptor beta chain appeared many times. The investigators amplified TCR beta CDR3 regions from RNA transcripts. When the TCR CDR3 underwent first-round RT-PCR, the HTBI primer set was used. TCRdb itself ran the multiplex PCR reads through MiXCR, one entry per CDR3 protein. Among about 270,000 distinct CDR3 sequences listed, roughly 15% were seen once. The data belong to a study of T cells in Graves' hyperthyroidism and ophthalmopathy. Newly diagnosed hyperthyroidism, duration under 2 months, in patients aged 18 to 65. Progressors' blood was drawn at hyperthyroidism diagnosis, before ophthalmopathy symptoms. The germline V and J ends were trimmed by 2 bases and 4 bases, with 12 bases remaining between them. The germline V gene has CDR1 ENHRY and CDR2 SYGVKD. CDR3 length: 15 amino acids.

The chain joins TRBV10-3 to TRBJ2-1; D may be TRBD2 (6 bases). The clonotype originates from a woman between 50 and 59 years old with Graves' hyperthyroidism that later progressed to Graves' ophthalmopathy. The sequenced sample consisted of blood. This CDR3 reads CAISEVGSGYNEQFF. The CDR3 DNA sequence: TGTGCCATCAGTGAGGTGGGGAGCGGGTACAATGAGCAGTTCTTC.